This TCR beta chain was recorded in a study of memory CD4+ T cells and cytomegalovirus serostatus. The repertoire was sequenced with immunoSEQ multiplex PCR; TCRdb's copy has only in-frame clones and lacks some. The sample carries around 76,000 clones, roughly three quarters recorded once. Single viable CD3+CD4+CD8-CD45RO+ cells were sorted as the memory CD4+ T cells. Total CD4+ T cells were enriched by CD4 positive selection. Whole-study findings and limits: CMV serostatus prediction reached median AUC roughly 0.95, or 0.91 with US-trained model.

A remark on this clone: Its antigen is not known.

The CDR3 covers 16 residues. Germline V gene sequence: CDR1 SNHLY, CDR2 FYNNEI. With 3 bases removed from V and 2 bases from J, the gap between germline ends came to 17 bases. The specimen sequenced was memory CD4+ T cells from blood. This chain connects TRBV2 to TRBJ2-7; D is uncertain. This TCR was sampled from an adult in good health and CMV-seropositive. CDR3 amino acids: CASSDRSKTPPYEQYF. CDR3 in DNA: TGTGCCAGCAGTGACCGGTCAAAAACTCCCCCCTACGAGCAGTACTTC.